This T cell receptor beta chain was captured in a study of T-cell memory formation after mild COVID-19 (dated by TCRdb to about 2021). General notes on the study: TCR sequence clusters from the two donors were largely donor specific. In a couple of donors, T-cell clones that expanded and contracted after mild COVID-19 were followed by sequencing TCRalpha and TCRbeta repertoires longitudinally. Two young, previously healthy adult volunteers, one female and one male, were included in the cohort.

This clonotype was counted a few times. Which antigen it targets is not known. It has no much larger one-base neighbor in the sample; base qualities were not kept. What the work shows at the level of the full study, not this receptor alone: Whether the second-wave clones peaking on day 37 were SARS-CoV-2 specific was not confirmed. Contracting CD4+ clones were located mainly in the CM and EM memory subsets, whereas CD8+ clones were found to be enriched in EMRA. Clones contracting from day 15 to 85 had balanced CD4/CD8 phenotypes, while a second wave expanding from day 15 to 37 was biased towards CD4+. The study covered only two mild cases, and larger cohorts including severe cases with pre-infection samples were considered necessary. Some responding clones were detected in pre-infection memory, which suggested that pre-existing cross-reactive memory T cells had joined the SARS-CoV-2 response.

The sample was run on an Illumina NovaSeq 6000. cDNA libraries for TCRalpha and TCRbeta were prepared by 5'RACE using constant-segment primers, with sample barcodes and unique molecular identifiers added. RNA was extracted from every sample with Trizol reagent. Library amplification was performed in two PCR steps, and a second sample barcode and Illumina TruSeq adapters were introduced in the second step. The libraries were sequenced on an Illumina NovaSeq using 2 x 150 bp paired-end reads. Per the original workflow: Reads were demultiplexed and collapsed into UMI-guided consensus sequences with migec v1.2.7. Using mixcr v2.1.11, UMI consensuses were aligned to TRA and TRB V and J templates and then assembled into clonotypes. Expanded or contracted clonotypes were those called significant by both edgeR and NoisET, with noise models trained on biological replicates. For edgeR calls, the thresholds were a false discovery rate-adjusted p below 0.01 and a log2 fold-change of 1. As an exploratory analysis of dynamics, max-normalized trajectories of the 1000 most abundant clonotypes were examined by PCA with hierarchical clustering. Separately sequenced CD4+ and CD8+ repertoires were used to assign a CD4 or CD8 phenotype to each responding clone. In-frame beta chains were kept once TCRdb had trimmed the public reads at Q25 with fastp and called clones with MiXCR. CDR3 protein duplicates are merged, each entry listing the most common genes and DNA. Here the V and J calls rest on TCRdb's processing, not on the authors' analysis. In this sample the table shows under 300,000 distinct CDR3 sequences, less than 9.5% of which occur a single time. The biggest ten clones account for approximately 22% of the sample.

Ficoll-Paque density gradient centrifugation was used to isolate PBMCs. The sequencing sample was made of PBMCs or a T cell subset sorted from them (not recorded which). The clonotype comes from a man aged 18 to 29 who had mild COVID-19 (a few samples of this study predate the infection). The sample titles of this study are shuffled in the database, so cell type and time point are left out; the donor was told from shared clones.

The CDR3 reads as follows: CASSTSYTQYF. The DNA sequence reads TGTGCCAGCAGTACCTCCTATACGCAGTATTTT. The chain links TRBV6-5 with TRBJ2-3, with no confident D gene call. V lost 5 bases and J lost 7 bases; the stretch between them is 7 bases long. Taken from the germline V gene, the CDR1 and CDR2 loops are MNHEY and SVGAGI. Spanning cysteine to phenylalanine, the CDR3 consists of 11 amino acids. Just the 33-base CDR3 DNA is kept, in frame starting at base 1.